This T cell receptor (beta chain) was identified in a study of vaccination and CD4 T cells after COVID-19. Overall study context: Samples after vaccination came a median approximately 70 days past dose two, ranging 14 to 241.

This clonotype was counted a few times. In TCRdb, the PCR reads were re-called with MiXCR into one record per CDR3 protein. This table holds tens of thousands of distinct CDR3 sequences, approximately 49% found once. The time point is: late sampling 161 to 241 days after vaccination in three convalescent patients. V gave up 3 bases and J gave up 5 bases; unmatched junction bases: 9. The CDR3 loop spans 14 amino acids. In germline, CDR1 is DFQATT, CDR2 SNEGSKA (reference sequence). The chain uses TRBV20-1 and TRBJ2-5; 7 bases match TRBD2. Sequencing used CD4+ T cells from blood, obtained about 7 months after SARS-CoV-2 vaccination. The sequence derives from a human donor who had recovered from COVID-19. This CDR3 is CSASGGLWVETQYF. In DNA, the CDR3 is TGCAGTGCTAGTGGGGGACTATGGGTGGAGACCCAGTACTTC.